Shown below are 5 T cell receptor beta chains from a single sample sequenced in a study of technical replicates of blood from several donors. Assay used: immunoSEQ multiplex PCR; TCRdb lists only in-frame clones, some missing. This table has over 70,000 clones, roughly 96% appearing once. Sequenced material: T cells isolated from PBMCs. All receptors come from a human donor in good health.

The gene calls are TRBV9 and TRBJ2-1; the match to TRBD2 covers 10 bases. With V trimmed by 4 bases and J by 4 bases, 14 bases remained unmatched. This CDR3 contains 18 residues. The germline CDR1 and CDR2 sequences are SGDLS and YYNGEE. CDR3 residues: CASSQSRERGGVYNEQFF. The CDR3 nucleotides read TGTGCCAGCAGCCAAAGTAGGGAGCGGGGGGGCGTTTACAATGAGCAGTTCTTC.

The chain has TRBV5-1 and TRBJ1-1; D is unresolved. The CDR3 sequence is 15 residues long. Trimming took off 0 bases at V and 7 bases at J, with 16 bases between the two ends. Germline values: CDR1 SGHRS, CDR2 YFSETQ. The CDR3 loop is CASSLVGVRFGEAFF. CDR3 coding DNA: TGCGCCAGCAGCTTGGTAGGAGTTCGGTTCGGTGAAGCTTTCTTT. Full variable domain (missing parts from reference TRBV5-1 and TRBJ1-1): KAGVTQTPRYLIKTRGQQVTLSCSPISGHRSVSWYQQTPGQGLQFLFEYFSETQRNKGNFPGRFSGRQFSNSRSEMNVSTLELGDSALYLCASSLVGVRFGEAFFGQGTRLTVV.

The chain joins TRBV12-5 to TRBJ1-1; no definite D call. The CDR3 is 13 residues long. Germline loops: CDR1 LGHNT, CDR2 FRNRAP. With 6 bases removed from V and 5 bases from J, the gap between germline ends came to 13 bases. CDR3 loop: CASGSGIGTEAFF. As DNA, the CDR3 is TGTGCTAGTGGGTCGGGGATTGGGACTGAAGCTTTCTTT.

The J gene is TRBJ1-4, the V gene TRBV6-5; 7 bases are shared with TRBD1. The germline CDR1 and CDR2 sequences are MNHEY and SVGAGI. CDR3 length: 14 amino acids. Trimming cost V 5 bases and J 7 bases; bases outside gene matches: 7. The CDR3 DNA reads TGTGCCAGCAGTAACAGGGGCCGAATTGAAAAACTGTTTTTT. It encodes CASSNRGRIEKLFF.

This clone was detected only once. The chain recombines TRBV7-6 with TRBJ1-1, with 8 positions matching TRBD1. The CDR3 runs 15 residues. Germline values: CDR1 SGHVS, CDR2 FNYEAQ. The trim removed 4 bases at V and 6 bases at J, leaving 10 bases unmatched. The CDR3, as DNA: TGTGCCAGCAGCTCCATGGACAGGGCGGGTTCTGAAGCTTTCTTT. Its translation is CASSSMDRAGSEAFF.